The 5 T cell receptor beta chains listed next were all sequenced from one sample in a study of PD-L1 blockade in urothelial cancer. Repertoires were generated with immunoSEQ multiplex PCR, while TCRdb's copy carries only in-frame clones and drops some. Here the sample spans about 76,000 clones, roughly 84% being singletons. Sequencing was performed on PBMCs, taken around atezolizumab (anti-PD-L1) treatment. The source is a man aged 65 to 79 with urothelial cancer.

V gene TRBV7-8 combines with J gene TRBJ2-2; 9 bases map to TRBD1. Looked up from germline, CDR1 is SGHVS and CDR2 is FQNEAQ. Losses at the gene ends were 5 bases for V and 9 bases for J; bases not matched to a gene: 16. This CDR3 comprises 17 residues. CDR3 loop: CASSMHPGQGKNRELFF. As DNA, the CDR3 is TGTGCCAGCAGCATGCATCCCGGACAGGGGAAGAACCGGGAGCTGTTTTTT.

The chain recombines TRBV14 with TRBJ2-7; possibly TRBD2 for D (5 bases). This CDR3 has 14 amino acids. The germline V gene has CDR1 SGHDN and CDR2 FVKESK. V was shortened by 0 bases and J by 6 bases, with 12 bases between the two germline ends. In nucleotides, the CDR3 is TGTGCCAGCAGCCAAGAGACTACGGTGGGCGAGCAGTACTTC. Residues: CASSQETTVGEQYF.

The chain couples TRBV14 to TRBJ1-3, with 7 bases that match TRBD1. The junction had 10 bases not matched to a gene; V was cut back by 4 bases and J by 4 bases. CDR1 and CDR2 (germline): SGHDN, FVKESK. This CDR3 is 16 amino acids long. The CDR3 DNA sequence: TGTGCCAGCAGCCCACTCCGGGACAGACAAGGAAACACCATATATTTT. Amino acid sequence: CASSPLRDRQGNTIYF.

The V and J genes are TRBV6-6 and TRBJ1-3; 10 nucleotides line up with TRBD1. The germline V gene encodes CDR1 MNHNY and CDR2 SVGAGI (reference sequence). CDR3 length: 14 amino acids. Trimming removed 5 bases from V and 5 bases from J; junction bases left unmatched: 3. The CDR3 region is CASSDRGLRNTIYF. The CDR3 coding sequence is TGTGCCAGCAGTGACAGGGGGCTCCGAAACACCATATATTTT.

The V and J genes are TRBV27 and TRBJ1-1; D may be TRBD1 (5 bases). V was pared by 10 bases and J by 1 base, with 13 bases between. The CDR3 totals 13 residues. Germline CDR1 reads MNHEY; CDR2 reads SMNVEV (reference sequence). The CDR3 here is CATRDGWNTEAFF. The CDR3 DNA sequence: TGTGCCACGCGGGACGGCTGGAACACTGAAGCTTTCTTT.